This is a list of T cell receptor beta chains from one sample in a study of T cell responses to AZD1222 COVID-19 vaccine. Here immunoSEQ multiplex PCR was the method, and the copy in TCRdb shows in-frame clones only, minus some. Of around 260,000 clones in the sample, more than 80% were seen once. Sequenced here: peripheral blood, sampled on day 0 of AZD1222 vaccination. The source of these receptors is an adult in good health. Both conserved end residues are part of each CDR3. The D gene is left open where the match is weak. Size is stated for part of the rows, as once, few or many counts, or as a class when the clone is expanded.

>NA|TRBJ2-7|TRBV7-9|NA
TGTGCCAGCAGCTTAGTCTTCTCAGGGGTGCTTCTCGAGCAGTACTTC
CASSLVFSGVLLEQYF
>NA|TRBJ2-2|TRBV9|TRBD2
TGTGCCAGCAGCCAGGGACTAGCGGAGAGGAACACCGGGGAGCTGTTTTTT
CASSQGLAERNTGELFF
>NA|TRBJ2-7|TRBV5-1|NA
TGCGCCAGCAGCTGGGGAAGGGGCTACGAGCAGTACTTC
CASSWGRGYEQYF
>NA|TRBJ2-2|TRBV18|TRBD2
TGTGCCAGCTCGCCGGGACTAGCCGGCGGGGAGCTGTTTTTT
CASSPGLAGGELFF
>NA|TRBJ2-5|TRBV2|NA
TGTGCCAGCTGGCGGGAGACCCAGTACTTC
CASWRETQYF
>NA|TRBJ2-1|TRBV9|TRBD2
TGTGCCAGCAGCGTAGCTAGCGGGGATGAGCAGTTCTTC
CASSVASGDEQFF
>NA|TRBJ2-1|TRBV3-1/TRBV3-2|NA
TGTGCCAGCAGCCAAAGGACTATCTACAATGAGCAGTTCTTC
CASSQRTIYNEQFF
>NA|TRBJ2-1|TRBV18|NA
TGTGCCAGCTCACCTCCAGGGATCAATGAGCAGTTCTTC
CASSPPGINEQFF
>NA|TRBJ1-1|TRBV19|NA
TGTGCCAGACTCTGTGGGGGGTTGAACACTGAAGCTTTCTTT
CARLCGGLNTEAFF
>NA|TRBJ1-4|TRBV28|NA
TGTGCCAGCAGAGCCTCGGATGAAAAACTGTTTTTT
CASRASDEKLFF
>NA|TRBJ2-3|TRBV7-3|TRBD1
TGTGCCAGCAGCGCGGGACAGGGAACAGATACGCAGTATTTT
CASSAGQGTDTQYF
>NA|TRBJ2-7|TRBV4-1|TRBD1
TGCGCCAGCAGCCCGAGGGGAGGGACAGGGGTCCACGAGCAGTACTTC
CASSPRGGTGVHEQYF
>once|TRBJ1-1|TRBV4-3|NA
TGCGCCAGCAGCCAAGATACCCGGATGGGAACTGAAGCTTTCTTT
CASSQDTRMGTEAFF
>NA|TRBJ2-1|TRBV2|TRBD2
TGTGCCAGCAAAGCGGGGCCGAGCTCCTACAATGAGCAGTTCTTC
CASKAGPSSYNEQFF
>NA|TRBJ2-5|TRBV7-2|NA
TGTGCCAGCAGCCGACAGAGCGGGACCCAGTACTTC
CASSRQSGTQYF
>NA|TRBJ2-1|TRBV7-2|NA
TGTGCCAGCAGCTCGAACAGGGTTGGGGATGAGCAGTTCTTC
CASSSNRVGDEQFF
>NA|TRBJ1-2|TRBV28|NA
TGTGCCATTACTCGGGCAGGCTATGGCTACACCTTC
CAITRAGYGYTF
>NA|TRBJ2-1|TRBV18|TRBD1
TGTGCCAGCTCACACGGGCAGGGGGCCGGTGAGCAGTTCTTC
CASSHGQGAGEQFF
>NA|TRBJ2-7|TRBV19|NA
TGTGCCAGTAGCCAGGACGCCGGGCTAGGGCAGTACTTC
CASSQDAGLGQYF
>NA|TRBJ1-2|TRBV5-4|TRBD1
TGTGCCAGCAGCGCGCCAGGGGGTGACTATGGCTACACCTTC
CASSAPGGDYGYTF
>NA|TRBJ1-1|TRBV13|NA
TGTGCCAGCAGCCCTACCAGGGGATCGCTCCTTAGGGCTTTCTTT
CASSPTRGSLLRAFF
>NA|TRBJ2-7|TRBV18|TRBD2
TGTGCCAGCTCACCCAGGACTAGCGGGACTTACGAGCAGTACTTC
CASSPRTSGTYEQYF
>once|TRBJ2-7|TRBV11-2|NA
TGTGCCAGCAGCTTAGATCTAGGGATCCACGAGCAGTACTTC
CASSLDLGIHEQYF
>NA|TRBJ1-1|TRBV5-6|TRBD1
TGTGCCAGCAGACCCGGGACAGCAGGGCCAGGGAAAGCTTTCTTT
CASRPGTAGPGKAFF
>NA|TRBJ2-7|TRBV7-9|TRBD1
TGTGCCAGCAGCCCTCGGGACAGGACTTACGAGCAGTACTTC
CASSPRDRTYEQYF
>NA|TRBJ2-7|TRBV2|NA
TGTGCCAGCAGTGAAGAAGGTGGGGAGCAGTACTTC
CASSEEGGEQYF
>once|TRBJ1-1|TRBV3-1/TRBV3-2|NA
TGTGCCAGCAGCCAAGATGGGGCCGAAGCTTTCTTT
CASSQDGAEAFF
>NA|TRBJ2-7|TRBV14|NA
TGTGCCAGCAGCCCCTCCTGGGTAGGGGAGAAGCAGTACTTC
CASSPSWVGEKQYF